A selection of T cell receptor beta chains follows, all from one sample in a study of molecular identifiers for immune sequencing clone quantification. One entry per CDR3 protein, called by TCRdb with MiXCR from the PCR reads. In the table there are about half a million distinct CDR3 sequences, 25% of which are singletons. Sequencing was carried out using naive CD8+ T cells from blood, with Jurkat cell RNA spiked in. Receptors originate from a human donor in good health. Some libraries in this study had Jurkat cell RNA spiked in. CDR3s include the opening cysteine and the closing phenylalanine or tryptophan. The order of the fields is D gene, J gene, V gene, clone size, CDR3 DNA, CDR3 protein. The D gene is left open where the match is weak. Clone sizes are given selectively: once, few, many, or a class where the clone is expanded.

D: NA
J: TRBJ1-5
V: TRBV30
size: few
DNA: TGTGCCTGGAGTGAGACAGGTGGGCAGCCCCAGCATTTT
CDR3: CAWSETGGQPQHF

D: TRBD2
J: TRBJ2-3
V: TRBV11-2
size: NA
DNA: TGTGCCAGCAGCTCCCGCTGGGTAAATCCGGGACTAACTAGCACAGATACGCAGTATTTT
CDR3: CASSSRWVNPGLTSTDTQYF

D: TRBD1
J: TRBJ1-2
V: TRBV19
size: NA
DNA: TGTGCCAGTAGTATAAATCGACAGGGGGCTTTTCTCGGCTACACCTTC
CDR3: CASSINRQGAFLGYTF

D: NA
J: TRBJ2-1
V: TRBV4-1
size: NA
DNA: TGCGCCAGCAGCTACCCACCTCGGAGTCATGAGCAGTTCTTC
CDR3: CASSYPPRSHEQFF

D: TRBD1
J: TRBJ1-2
V: TRBV9
size: NA
DNA: TGTGCCAGCAGCCAGGGACAGGGGGCGCCCGGCTACACCTTC
CDR3: CASSQGQGAPGYTF

D: TRBD2
J: TRBJ2-7
V: TRBV27
size: NA
DNA: TGTGCCAGCGACGCGGGAGGGTCCTACGAGCAGTACTTC
CDR3: CASDAGGSYEQYF

D: NA
J: TRBJ1-5
V: TRBV15
size: many
DNA: TGTGCCACCAGCAGTGGGTTTGGTAATCAGCCCCAGCATTTT
CDR3: CATSSGFGNQPQHF

D: NA
J: TRBJ2-7
V: TRBV27
size: NA
DNA: TGTGCCAGCAGTGACGGGACCAGGCCGGGGGAGCAGTACTTC
CDR3: CASSDGTRPGEQYF

D: NA
J: TRBJ2-1
V: TRBV7-2
size: many
DNA: TGTGCCAGCAGCTTAAACAGCGATGAGCAGTTCTTC
CDR3: CASSLNSDEQFF

D: NA
J: TRBJ2-5
V: TRBV9
size: NA
DNA: TGTGCCAGCAGCGTAGGTCAGTTCCAAGAGACCCAGTACTTC
CDR3: CASSVGQFQETQYF

D: TRBD1
J: TRBJ1-2
V: TRBV4-2
size: NA
DNA: TGTGCCAGCAGCCAAGATGCGGCAGGGGGCTATGGCTACACCTTC
CDR3: CASSQDAAGGYGYTF

D: NA
J: TRBJ2-7
V: TRBV20-1
size: NA
DNA: TGCAGTGCTAGCCCTGAAACCGGGAGTAGGTACGAGCAGTACTTC
CDR3: CSASPETGSRYEQYF

D: NA
J: TRBJ2-5
V: TRBV20-1
size: many
DNA: TGCAGTGCTAGAGGGACCTACCAAGAGACCCAGTACTTC
CDR3: CSARGTYQETQYF

D: NA
J: TRBJ2-7
V: TRBV27
size: few
DNA: TGTGCCAGCAGTCACCAGGATCGGTACGAGCAGTACTTC
CDR3: CASSHQDRYEQYF

D: NA
J: TRBJ2-4
V: TRBV19
size: NA
DNA: TGTGCCAGTAGTATGGGAGGCTACCCCAAAAACATTCAGTACTTC
CDR3: CASSMGGYPKNIQYF

D: NA
J: TRBJ2-1
V: TRBV19
size: NA
DNA: TGTGCCAGTAGTATTCGGGACGGGACGGGGAATGAGCAGTTCTTC
CDR3: CASSIRDGTGNEQFF

D: NA
J: TRBJ1-1
V: TRBV12-3/TRBV12-4
size: many
DNA: TGTGCCAGCAGTGTCGGGTCGGCTGAAGCTTTCTTT
CDR3: CASSVGSAEAFF

D: TRBD1
J: TRBJ1-1
V: TRBV30
size: many
DNA: TGTGCCTGGAGCCGCACAGGGGGCGTAGAAGAAGCTTTCTTT
CDR3: CAWSRTGGVEEAFF

D: TRBD2
J: TRBJ2-7
V: TRBV20-1
size: NA
DNA: TGCAGTGCTAGAGTAACTAGCGGGAACCACGAGCAGTACTTC
CDR3: CSARVTSGNHEQYF

D: NA
J: TRBJ2-7
V: TRBV4-3
size: many
DNA: TGCGCCAGCAGCCAAGATTATTCCAGCTCCTACGAGCAGTACTTC
CDR3: CASSQDYSSSYEQYF

D: TRBD2
J: TRBJ2-3
V: TRBV30
size: NA
DNA: TGTGCCTGGACTAGCGGCAGCAAAGATACGCAGTATTTT
CDR3: CAWTSGSKDTQYF

D: NA
J: TRBJ2-5
V: TRBV9
size: NA
DNA: TGTGCCAGCAGCGTAGACATCCAAGAGACCCAGTACTTC
CDR3: CASSVDIQETQYF

D: NA
J: TRBJ2-4
V: TRBV7-9
size: NA
DNA: TGTGCCAGCAGCTTAACTAGCACGGTAGCCAAAAACATTCAGTACTTC
CDR3: CASSLTSTVAKNIQYF

D: NA
J: TRBJ1-5
V: TRBV19
size: NA
DNA: TGTGCCAGTAGTATGTTTGGTCGGCGGGGACAGCCCCAGCATTTT
CDR3: CASSMFGRRGQPQHF

D: TRBD2
J: TRBJ2-3
V: TRBV28
size: many
DNA: TGTGCCAGCAGTTTATCAGCGGGGCTCACAGATACGCAGTATTTT
CDR3: CASSLSAGLTDTQYF

D: TRBD2
J: TRBJ2-3
V: TRBV28
size: NA
DNA: TGTGCCAGCAGATTGGGACTAGCGCTGGGAGATACGCAGTATTTT
CDR3: CASRLGLALGDTQYF

D: TRBD2
J: TRBJ2-7
V: TRBV7-9
size: many
DNA: TGTGCCAGCAGCCCGGGACTAGCGCTCTACGAGCAGTACTTC
CDR3: CASSPGLALYEQYF

D: TRBD2
J: TRBJ2-5
V: TRBV6-2/TRBV6-3
size: few
DNA: TGTGCCACCACCCGCGGGGGATACGAGACCCAGTACTTC
CDR3: CATTRGGYETQYF

D: NA
J: TRBJ2-3
V: TRBV28
size: many
DNA: TGTGCCAGCAGCCCCGGGAACAGGGACTCGGATACGCAGTATTTT
CDR3: CASSPGNRDSDTQYF

D: NA
J: TRBJ2-1
V: TRBV6-4
size: NA
DNA: TGTGCCAGCAACCCGGGACCAACCTACAATGAGCAGTTCTTC
CDR3: CASNPGPTYNEQFF

D: TRBD1
J: TRBJ1-4
V: TRBV7-9
size: NA
DNA: TGTGCCAGCAGCTTACCTGCACAGGGGACTAATGAAAAACTGTTTTTT
CDR3: CASSLPAQGTNEKLFF

D: NA
J: TRBJ1-3
V: TRBV3-1
size: few
DNA: TGTGCCAGCAGCCAACCTCAAGTCTACTCTGGAAACACCATATATTTT
CDR3: CASSQPQVYSGNTIYF

D: NA
J: TRBJ1-1
V: TRBV7-9
size: NA
DNA: TGTGCCAGCAGCCTAGGAAGCCCTGAAGCTTTCTTT
CDR3: CASSLGSPEAFF

D: NA
J: TRBJ1-4
V: TRBV27
size: NA
DNA: TGTGCCAGCAGTTTAAAGGGGGGTTGGGAAAAACTGTTTTTT
CDR3: CASSLKGGWEKLFF

D: TRBD2
J: TRBJ2-7
V: TRBV27
size: few
DNA: TGTGCCAGCAGTTTCGGCGGGAGCGGCGGCGAGCAGTACTTC
CDR3: CASSFGGSGGEQYF

D: NA
J: TRBJ1-5
V: TRBV19
size: many
DNA: TGTGCCAGTAGTATGGATTGGGGGAGCAATCAGCCCCAGCATTTT
CDR3: CASSMDWGSNQPQHF

D: NA
J: TRBJ2-2
V: TRBV19
size: NA
DNA: TGTGCCAGTAGAGCCATAATCTGGGGATCCACCGGGGAGGTGTTTTTT
CDR3: CASRAIIWGSTGEVFF

D: TRBD1
J: TRBJ1-1
V: TRBV7-2
size: many
DNA: TGTGCCAGCAGATCGGACAGGGAAAACACTGAAGCTTTCTTT
CDR3: CASRSDRENTEAFF

D: NA
J: TRBJ1-5
V: TRBV6-2/TRBV6-3
size: NA
DNA: TGTGCCAGCAGTTACTTGGGCCGTCTACCAGGGTGGCCCCAGCATTTT
CDR3: CASSYLGRLPGWPQHF

D: NA
J: TRBJ1-4
V: TRBV7-9
size: many
DNA: TGTGCCAGCAGCTTCTACGGCGCTACGGGAGAAAAACTGTTTTTT
CDR3: CASSFYGATGEKLFF

D: TRBD1
J: TRBJ2-5
V: TRBV7-6
size: NA
DNA: TGTGCCAGCAGCTTAATCGGGACAGGGCATGAGACCCAGTACTTC
CDR3: CASSLIGTGHETQYF

D: NA
J: TRBJ2-3
V: TRBV4-3
size: many
DNA: TGCGCCAGCAGCCAAGAGGGAAACACAGATACGCAGTATTTT
CDR3: CASSQEGNTDTQYF

D: TRBD2
J: TRBJ2-3
V: TRBV5-6
size: few
DNA: TGTGCCAGCAGCTTGGTGGCGACTAGCGGGCGTAGCACAGATACGCAGTATTTT
CDR3: CASSLVATSGRSTDTQYF

D: NA
J: TRBJ1-5
V: TRBV5-5
size: few
DNA: TGTGCCAGCAGCTTGTTCGACTTCAATCAGCCCCAGCATTTT
CDR3: CASSLFDFNQPQHF

D: NA
J: TRBJ1-2
V: TRBV5-1
size: NA
DNA: TGCGCCAGCTGCTTCTACAGGGCCGATGCCTATGGCTACACCTTC
CDR3: CASCFYRADAYGYTF

D: NA
J: TRBJ1-3
V: TRBV19
size: once
DNA: TGTGCCAGTAGTATAGGACACACCGACTCTGGAAACACCATATATTTT
CDR3: CASSIGHTDSGNTIYF

D: NA
J: TRBJ2-5
V: TRBV5-3
size: NA
DNA: TGTGCCAGCACGATATTAGTCCGGATAGAGACCCAGTACTTC
CDR3: CASTILVRIETQYF

D: NA
J: TRBJ2-7
V: TRBV27
size: few
DNA: TGTGCCAGCAGTTGGGGACCGGACACCTACGAGCAGTACTTC
CDR3: CASSWGPDTYEQYF

D: TRBD2
J: TRBJ2-5
V: TRBV7-6
size: many
DNA: TGTGCCAGCAGCCCCACGGGGGGGCCCCAAGAGACCCAGTACTTC
CDR3: CASSPTGGPQETQYF

D: NA
J: TRBJ1-1
V: TRBV3-1
size: many
DNA: TGTGCCAGCAGCCAAGATCTGGGGGTGTGGACTGAAGCTTTCTTT
CDR3: CASSQDLGVWTEAFF